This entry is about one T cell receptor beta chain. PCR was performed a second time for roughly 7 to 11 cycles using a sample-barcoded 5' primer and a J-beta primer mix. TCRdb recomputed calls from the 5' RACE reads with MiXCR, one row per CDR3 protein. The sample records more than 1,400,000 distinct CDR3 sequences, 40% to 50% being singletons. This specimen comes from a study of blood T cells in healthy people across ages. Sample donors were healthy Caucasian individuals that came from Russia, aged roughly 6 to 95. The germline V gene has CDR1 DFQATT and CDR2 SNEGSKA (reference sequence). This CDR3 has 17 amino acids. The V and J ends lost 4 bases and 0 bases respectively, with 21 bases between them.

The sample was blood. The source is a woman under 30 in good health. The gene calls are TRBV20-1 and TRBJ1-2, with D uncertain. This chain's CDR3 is CSATETAVRISNYGYTF. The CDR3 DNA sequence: TGCAGTGCTACCGAAACAGCTGTCAGGATTTCTAACTATGGCTACACCTTC.